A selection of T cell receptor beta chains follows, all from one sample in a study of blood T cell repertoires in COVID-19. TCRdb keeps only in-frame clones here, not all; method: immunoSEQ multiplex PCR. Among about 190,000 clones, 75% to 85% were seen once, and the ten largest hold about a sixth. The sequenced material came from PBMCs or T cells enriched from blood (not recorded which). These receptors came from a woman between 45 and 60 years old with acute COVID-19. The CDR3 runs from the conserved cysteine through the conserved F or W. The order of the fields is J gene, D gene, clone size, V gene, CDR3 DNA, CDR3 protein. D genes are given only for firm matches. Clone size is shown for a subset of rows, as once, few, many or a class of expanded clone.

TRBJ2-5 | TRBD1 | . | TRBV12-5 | TGTGCTTGTGGTGGAAATACAGGGGTGTACCAAGAGACCCAGTACTTC | CACGGNTGVYQETQYF
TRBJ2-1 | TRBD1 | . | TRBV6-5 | TGTGCCAGCAGTTACCGGGGACAGGGCTACAATGAGCAGTTCTTC | CASSYRGQGYNEQFF
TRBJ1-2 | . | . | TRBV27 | TGTGCCAGCACCAGCAGTGTCGGCCGAACTTTCGGAGCTAACTATGGCTACACCTTC | CASTSSVGRTFGANYGYTF
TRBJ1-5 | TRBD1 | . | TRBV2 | TGTGCCAGCAGTGGGGGACAGGTATTTAGCAATCAGCCCCAGCATTTT | CASSGGQVFSNQPQHF
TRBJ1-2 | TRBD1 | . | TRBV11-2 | TGTGCCAGCAGCTTGGGACAGCCAGGCCCTGGCGGCTACACCTTC | CASSLGQPGPGGYTF
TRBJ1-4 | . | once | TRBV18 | TGTGCCAGCTCACCGGGATTGGCACAGGGCGGAGAAAAACTGTTTTTT | CASSPGLAQGGEKLFF
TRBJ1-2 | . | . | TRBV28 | TGTGCCGGAGGCCTCGGGGGGAACTATGGCTACACCTTC | CAGGLGGNYGYTF
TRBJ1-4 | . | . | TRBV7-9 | TGTGCCAGCAGCCCGGGGGGGTCGGCTAATGAAAAACTGTTTTTT | CASSPGGSANEKLFF
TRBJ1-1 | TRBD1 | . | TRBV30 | TGTGCCTGGTTATTTCCGGGACAGGGGAGCACTGAAGCTTTCTTT | CAWLFPGQGSTEAFF
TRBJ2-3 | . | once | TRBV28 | TGTGCCAGCAGTTTAGGCCGGGGTGGGCAGGATACGCAGTATTTT | CASSLGRGGQDTQYF
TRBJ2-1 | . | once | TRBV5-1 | TGCGCCAGCAGCCCCGACTCGGGCTCCTACAATGAGCAGTTCTTC | CASSPDSGSYNEQFF
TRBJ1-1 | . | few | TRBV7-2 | TGTGCCAGCAGCCAACCCGTCGTGGGCAACACTGAAGCTTTCTTT | CASSQPVVGNTEAFF
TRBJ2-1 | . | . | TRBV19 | TGTGCCAGTAGTATAATTGAGGGCGGCCCCTACAATGAGCAGTTCTTC | CASSIIEGGPYNEQFF
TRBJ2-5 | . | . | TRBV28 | TGTGCCAGCCGGGGGGAGACCCAGTACTTC | CASRGETQYF
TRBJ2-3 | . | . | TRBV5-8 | TGTGCCAGCAACACCCGGGAAACAGATACGCAGTATTTT | CASNTRETDTQYF
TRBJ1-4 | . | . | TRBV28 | TGTGCCAGCAGTTTTCCGGGGGTGGCTGAAAAACTGTTTTTT | CASSFPGVAEKLFF
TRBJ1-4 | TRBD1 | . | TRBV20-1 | TGCAGTGCTAGTCGGGGACAGCGTAATGAAAAACTGTTTTTT | CSASRGQRNEKLFF
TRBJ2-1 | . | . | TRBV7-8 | TGTGCCAGCAGCTTAGCAACCCCCAGGGGTGAGCAGTTCTTC | CASSLATPRGEQFF
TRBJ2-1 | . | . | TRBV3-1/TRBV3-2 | TGTGCCAGCAGCCAAGTCTTGCAGGGAGGTGAGCAGTTCTTC | CASSQVLQGGEQFF
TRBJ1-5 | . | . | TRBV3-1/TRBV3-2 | TGTGCCAGCAGCCAAGATCGGGGGCAGCCCCAGCATTTT | CASSQDRGQPQHF
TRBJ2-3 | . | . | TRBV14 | TGTGCCAGCAGTTTGGGGGGGCCTATAGATACGCAGTATTTT | CASSLGGPIDTQYF
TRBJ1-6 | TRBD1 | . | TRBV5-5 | TGTGCCAGCAGCTTGACCCGACAGGGAAATAATTCACCCCTCCACTTT | CASSLTRQGNNSPLHF
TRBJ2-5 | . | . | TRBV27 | TGTGCCAGCAGTTTCGTGGGGGCCCGGGAGACCCAGTACTTC | CASSFVGARETQYF
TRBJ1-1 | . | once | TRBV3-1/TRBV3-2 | TGTGCCAGCAGCCAATCCGCGGGCACTGAAGCTTTCTTT | CASSQSAGTEAFF
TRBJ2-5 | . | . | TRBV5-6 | TGTGCCAGCAGCTTGGCCGCAGAACAAGAGACCCAGTACTTC | CASSLAAEQETQYF
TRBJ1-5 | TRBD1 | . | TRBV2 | TGTGCCAGCAAACCGACAGGGGGTTGGAATCAGCCCCAGCATTTT | CASKPTGGWNQPQHF
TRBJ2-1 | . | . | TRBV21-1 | TGTGCCAGCAGCAAAGTTGACGGACACGGCGTGAACAATGAGCAGTTCTTC | CASSKVDGHGVNNEQFF
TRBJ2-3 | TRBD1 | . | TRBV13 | TGTGCCAGCAGCTTAGGGGACAGGGGTGCGGATACGCAGTATTTT | CASSLGDRGADTQYF
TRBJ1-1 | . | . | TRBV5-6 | TGTGCCAGCAGCTCTAGGAGGGCTGAAGCTTTCTTT | CASSSRRAEAFF
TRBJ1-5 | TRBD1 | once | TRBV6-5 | TGTGCCAGCAAGAATCCAGGGGGTGGCCAGCCCCAGCATTTT | CASKNPGGGQPQHF
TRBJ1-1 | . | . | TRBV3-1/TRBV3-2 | TGTGCCAGCAGCCAAGAAGGGGGAACTGAAGCTTTCTTT | CASSQEGGTEAFF
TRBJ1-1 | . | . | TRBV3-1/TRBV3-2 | TGTGCCAGCAGCCAATACCAGGGGTTCACTGAAGCTTTCTTT | CASSQYQGFTEAFF
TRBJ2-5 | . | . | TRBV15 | TGTGCCACCAGCAGAGATAGGGGGGAGACCCAGTACTTC | CATSRDRGETQYF
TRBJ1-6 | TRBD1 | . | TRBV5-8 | TGTGCCAGCAGCGCCCGACAGGGGATAGGATATAATTCACCCCTCCACTTT | CASSARQGIGYNSPLHF
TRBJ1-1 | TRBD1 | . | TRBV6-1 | TGTGCCAGCAGTGAAACAGGGGGCGCGACTGAAGCTTTCTTT | CASSETGGATEAFF
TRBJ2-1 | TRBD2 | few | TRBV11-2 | TGTGCCAGCAGCTTGGGAGGGGAGAACAATGAGCAGTTCTTC | CASSLGGENNEQFF
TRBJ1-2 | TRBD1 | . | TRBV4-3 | TGCGCCAGCAGCCGGAACGCCGGGACAGGAGGTGGCTACACCTTC | CASSRNAGTGGGYTF
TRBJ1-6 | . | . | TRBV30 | TGTGCCTGGAGCCGGAGGGGAGGGGTTTCTAATTCACCCCTCCACTTT | CAWSRRGGVSNSPLHF
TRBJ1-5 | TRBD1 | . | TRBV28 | TGTGCCAGCAGTGATCCGGGACAGGGCCGAAGCAATCAGCCCCAGCATTTT | CASSDPGQGRSNQPQHF
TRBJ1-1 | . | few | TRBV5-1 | TGCGCCAGCAGCTTGGGAAGGGGGACTGAAGCTTTCTTT | CASSLGRGTEAFF
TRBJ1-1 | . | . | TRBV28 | TGTGCCAGCAGTTTATGGGGACAGAACACTGAAGCTTTCTTT | CASSLWGQNTEAFF
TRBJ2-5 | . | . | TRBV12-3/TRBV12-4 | TGTGCCAGCAGCTCCGGAGAGACCCAGTACTTC | CASSSGETQYF
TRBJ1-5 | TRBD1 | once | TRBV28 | TGTGCCAGCAGGAAACAGGGGAATAGGGGCAATCAGCCCCAGCATTTT | CASRKQGNRGNQPQHF
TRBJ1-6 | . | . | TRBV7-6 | TGTGCCAGCGCGGGAGGTAATTCACCCCTCCACTTT | CASAGGNSPLHF
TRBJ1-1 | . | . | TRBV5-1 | TGCGCCAGCAGCTTGACCGGCGGGCGGGGGGACGCTTTCTTT | CASSLTGGRGDAFF
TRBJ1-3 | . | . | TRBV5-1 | TGCGCCAGCAGCCCGGTAGGCGGATTCTCTGGAAACACCATATATTTT | CASSPVGGFSGNTIYF
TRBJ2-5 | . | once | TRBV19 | TGTGCCAGTAGTATAGGAGGCGAGACCCAGTACTTC | CASSIGGETQYF
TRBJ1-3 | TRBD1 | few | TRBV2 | TGTGCCAGCAGTGACGGGACAGGGGGGCGAAACACCATATATTTT | CASSDGTGGRNTIYF
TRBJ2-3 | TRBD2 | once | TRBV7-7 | TGTGCTAGCAGCTTAGGGGCAGCGGGGGGGACAGATACGCAGTATTTT | CASSLGAAGGTDTQYF
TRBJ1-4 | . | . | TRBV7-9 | TGTGCCAGCAATCAGGGAGGCGATGAAAAACTGTTTTTT | CASNQGGDEKLFF
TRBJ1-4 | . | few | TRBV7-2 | TGTGCCAGCAGCTTGGACAGTGAAAAACTGTTTTTT | CASSLDSEKLFF
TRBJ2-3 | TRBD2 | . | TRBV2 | TGTGCCAGCACCGGGACTAGCAGATCTAGCACAGATACGCAGTATTTT | CASTGTSRSSTDTQYF
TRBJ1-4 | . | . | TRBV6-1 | TGTGCCAGCAGCCCTCCCACAAATGAAAAACTGTTTTTT | CASSPPTNEKLFF
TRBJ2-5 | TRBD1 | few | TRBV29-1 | TGCAGCGTCGAGGGGACAGGGAATTTAAGGTACTTC | CSVEGTGNLRYF
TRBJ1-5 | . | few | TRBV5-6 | TGTGCCAGCAGCTTCCAGGGGCGCAATCAGCCCCAGCATTTT | CASSFQGRNQPQHF
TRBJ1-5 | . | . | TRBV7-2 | TGTGCCAGCAGCTCCCAGAGGGGGGGGCAGCCCCAGCATTTT | CASSSQRGGQPQHF
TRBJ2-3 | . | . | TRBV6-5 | TGTGCCAGCAGGGAGGGCAGTCCAGATACGCAGTATTTT | CASREGSPDTQYF
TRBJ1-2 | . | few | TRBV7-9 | TGTGCCAGCAGCTTAGCGAACACTGGCTACACCTTC | CASSLANTGYTF
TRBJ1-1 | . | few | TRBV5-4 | TGTGCCAGCAGCTTGGGGACAGATCTGAACACTGAAGCTTTCTTT | CASSLGTDLNTEAFF